The 21 T cell receptor beta chains in this list originate from one sample, sequenced in a study of blood T cell repertoires in COVID-19. Measured with immunoSEQ multiplex PCR; TCRdb has only the in-frame clones, and not every one. Of approximately 92,000 clones detected, 82% appear once; the ten largest clones hold about 20%. Sample: peripheral blood. The receptors here all came from an elderly man with acute or convalescent COVID-19.

V gene TRBV28 combines with J gene TRBJ2-3; tentatively, D is TRBD1 (5 bases). The V gene lost 6 bases and the J gene lost 7 bases, with 11 bases spanning the gap. CDR3 length: 12 residues. From germline, CDR1 is MDHEN and CDR2 SYDVKM. For the CDR3, the DNA is TGTGCCAGCAGGCTCCAGGGAAATACGCAGTATTTT. Protein product: CASRLQGNTQYF.

J is TRBJ2-7 and V is TRBV19; 7 positions match TRBD1. The ends lost 5 bases at V and 4 bases at J; junction bases unmatched: 11. The CDR3 runs 15 residues. Looked up from germline, CDR1 is LNHDA and CDR2 is SQIVND (reference sequence). The CDR3 loop reads CASSAPGTDPYEQYF. The CDR3 coding sequence is TGTGCCAGTAGTGCTCCCGGGACAGACCCTTACGAGCAGTACTTC.

The V call is TRBV7-9, the J call TRBJ1-1; maybe TRBD1 (6 bases). CDR1 is SEHNR, CDR2 FQNEAQ, per germline (reference sequence). The CDR3 runs to 12 residues. Trimming removed 5 bases from V and 4 bases from J, with 8 bases in between. CDR3 coding DNA: TGTGCCAGCAGCCAGGGGACCACTGAAGCTTTCTTT. Residues: CASSQGTTEAFF.

The chain uses TRBV7-2 and TRBJ2-5; D is unclear. Germline loops: CDR1 SGHTA, CDR2 FQGNSA. The CDR3 is 16 residues long. The V end lost 2 bases, the J end lost 0 bases, and 13 bases lay between the germline ends. The CDR3 nucleotides are TGTGCCAGCAGCTTAAGTACGACTGGGTACCAAGAGACCCAGTACTTC. This gives the protein CASSLSTTGYQETQYF.

The chain uses TRBV28 and TRBJ2-1; 13 bases map to TRBD2. CDR1 MDHEN and CDR2 SYDVKM come from the germline V gene. V dropped 11 bases and J dropped 10; count of bases not matched to a gene: 11. This CDR3 region has 14 residues. The CDR3: CAARLAGGTGEQFF. The CDR3 DNA is TGTGCCGCGAGACTAGCGGGGGGTACAGGGGAGCAGTTCTTC. Complete variable domain (other parts from reference TRBV28 and TRBJ2-1): DVKVTQSSRYLVKRTGEKVFLECVQDMDHENMFWYRQDPGLGLRLIYFSYDVKMKEKGDIPEGYSVSREKKERFSLILESASTNQTSMYLCAARLAGGTGEQFFGPGTRLTVL.

The chain joins TRBV15 to TRBJ2-5; maybe TRBD2 (6 bases). The ends were cut back, 0 bases at V and 4 bases at J, with 12 bases in the middle. The CDR3 length is 15 residues. Germline values: CDR1 LNHNV, CDR2 YYDKDF (reference sequence). For the CDR3, the DNA is TGTGCCACCAGCAGAGATCGGAGGGAGAGAGAGACCCAGTACTTC. Translation gives CATSRDRRERETQYF.

The V gene is TRBV29-1, the J gene TRBJ1-5; 10 bases are a match to TRBD1. CDR1 is SQVTM, CDR2 ANQGSEA, per germline. Unmatched junction bases numbered 13, after V lost 6 bases and J lost 2 bases. The CDR3 totals 17 residues. As DNA, the CDR3 is TGCAGCGTAGTGGACAGGGGGACTATACGCGGCAATCAGCCCCAGCATTTT. Protein: CSVVDRGTIRGNQPQHF.

The chain carries TRBV27 and TRBJ2-7; 8 nucleotides align to TRBD2. From germline, CDR1 is MNHEY and CDR2 SMNVEV (reference sequence). The CDR3 runs 15 residues. The V gene end was trimmed by 7 bases and the J gene end by 5 bases; junction bases not matched to a gene: 13. The CDR3 here is CASTRSISGDHEQYF. The CDR3 nucleotides read TGTGCCAGCACCAGGAGTATTAGCGGGGACCACGAGCAGTACTTC.

The V call is TRBV5-6, the J call TRBJ1-1; the match to TRBD1 covers 7 bases. The CDR3 sequence is 17 residues long. After removal of 4 bases from V and 0 bases from J, the junction contained 12 bases not matched to a gene. Germline lookup yields CDR1 SGHDT and CDR2 YYEEEE. CDR3 DNA sequence: TGTGCCAGCAGCCCCGACCGGGACAGACTTATGAACACTGAAGCTTTCTTT. The encoded protein is CASSPDRDRLMNTEAFF. Full variable domain (outside the CDR3, taken from reference TRBV5-6 and TRBJ1-1): DAGVTQSPTHLIKTRGQQVTLRCSPKSGHDTVSWYQQALGQGPQFIFQYYEEEERQRGNFPDRFSGHQFPNYSSELNVNALLLGDSALYLCASSPDRDRLMNTEAFFGQGTRLTVV.

V gene TRBV4-3 combines with J gene TRBJ1-2, with a tentative D call TRBD1 (6 bases). CDR1 is LGHNA, CDR2 YSLEER, per germline. CDR3 length: 15 amino acids. V gave up 0 bases and J gave up 5 bases, with 13 bases separating them. The CDR3 region has the DNA TGCGCCAGCAGCCAAGATACGCAGGGGAATTATGGCTACACCTTC. The encoded protein is CASSQDTQGNYGYTF.

The CDR3 DNA sequence: TGTGCCAGCAGTTACCCCCTCTGGACTAGCGGGAGCAGTCACACCTACAATGAGCAGTTCTTC. Translating it yields CASSYPLWTSGSSHTYNEQFF. This chain links TRBV6-2 or TRBV6-3 with TRBJ2-1; 13 nucleotides line up with TRBD2. Germline V gene data show CDR1 as MNHEY and CDR2 as SVGEGT. The CDR3 sequence is 21 residues long. V trimming: 2 bases; J trimming: 2 bases; junction bases outside the gene matches: 15.

The J gene is TRBJ1-1, the V gene TRBV18; 8 positions agree with TRBD1. This CDR3 is built from 13 residues. V gave up 8 bases and J gave up 2 bases; unmatched junction bases: 4. Germline values: CDR1 KGHSH, CDR2 LQKENI. The CDR3 spells CASQGQGNTEAFF. CDR3 DNA sequence: TGTGCCAGCCAAGGACAGGGTAACACTGAAGCTTTCTTT.

The rearrangement links TRBV19 to TRBJ1-3, with TRBD1 matching 7 bases. The CDR3 has 19 residues. V trimming: 3 bases; J trimming: 0 bases; junction bases outside the gene matches: 14. Germline loops: CDR1 LNHDA, CDR2 SQIVND (reference sequence). DNA of the CDR3: TGTGCCAGTAGTATGGCTGGACCACCGGGACAGTTCTCTGGAAACACCATATATTTT. Translation: CASSMAGPPGQFSGNTIYF.

The V gene is TRBV13, the J gene TRBJ1-5; 7 bases line up with TRBD1. V trimming: 3 bases; J trimming: 3 bases; junction bases outside the gene matches: 5. The CDR3 consists of 15 residues. Germline loops: CDR1 PRHDT, CDR2 FYEKMQ (reference sequence). CDR3 DNA: TGTGCCAGCAGCTTGGGACAGTTAAACAATCAGCCCCAGCATTTT. This encodes CASSLGQLNNQPQHF.

In its sample, this clone was seen a few times. The rearrangement uses TRBV9 and TRBJ2-1; D might be TRBD1 (5 bases). V was clipped by 6 bases and J by 8 bases, with 15 bases between them. The germline CDR1 and CDR2 sequences are SGDLS and YYNGEE. The CDR3 contains 13 residues. CDR3 sequence reads: CASNSGYEDEQFF. The CDR3 DNA reads as TGTGCCAGCAACTCAGGGTACGAGGATGAGCAGTTCTTC.

Here the CDR3 DNA reads TGCGCCAGCAGCCAAGGTCAGGGGGATACGCAGTATTTT. This gives the protein CASSQGQGDTQYF. The V and J genes are TRBV4-1 and TRBJ2-3, with D possibly being TRBD1 (6 bases). Trimming took 1 base from V and 6 from J, leaving 8 bases between them. This CDR3 has 13 amino acids. CDR1 and CDR2 from the germline V gene are MGHRA and YSYEKL.

This clone was picked up a small number of times. The J gene is TRBJ2-1, the V gene TRBV7-2, with 7 bases lining up with TRBD2. This CDR3 spans 15 amino acids. V lost 1 base and J lost 13; bases outside the gene matches: 13. The germline gives CDR1 SGHTA, CDR2 FQGNSA. The CDR3 bases are TGTGCCAGCAGCTTAGACGCTAGCGGAAGGGTCCCACAGTTCTTC. Amino acid sequence: CASSLDASGRVPQFF.

This clone was observed a single time. J is TRBJ1-1 and V is TRBV6-5, with 7 positions matching TRBD1. The CDR3 has 14 residues. In germline, CDR1 is MNHEY, CDR2 SVGAGI. V trimming: 7 bases; J trimming: 1 base; junction bases outside the gene matches: 6. CDR3: CASTPGQQNTEAFF. CDR3 DNA sequence: TGTGCCAGCACCCCGGGACAGCAGAACACTGAAGCTTTCTTT.

V and J are TRBV6-2 or TRBV6-3 and TRBJ2-1; perhaps TRBD2 as D (6 bases). This CDR3 has 13 amino acids. Germline values: CDR1 MNHEY, CDR2 SVGEGT. Deletions cut 0 bases from V and 7 bases from J, with 7 bases between. CDR3 amino acids: CASSYSEGNEQFF. The CDR3 nucleotides read TGTGCCAGCAGTTACTCGGAGGGTAATGAGCAGTTCTTC.

V gene TRBV10-1 combines with J gene TRBJ2-7; D gene unclear. The germline gives CDR1 WNHNN, CDR2 SYGVQD (reference sequence). The length of the CDR3 is 11 residues. Trimming left V 5 bases short and J 5 bases short, with 7 bases between. The CDR3 DNA reads as TGCGCCAGCAGTAGCCGCGACGAGCAGTACTTC. Translating gives CASSSRDEQYF.

The chain recombines TRBV19 with TRBJ1-5; TRBD1 matches 7 bases. CDR1 is LNHDA, CDR2 SQIVND, per germline (reference sequence). V lost 7 bases and J lost 6; bases outside the gene matches: 12. This CDR3 spans 15 amino acids. CDR3 protein: CASIPGGRTGQPQHF. The DNA for the CDR3 is TGTGCCAGTATCCCAGGGGGAAGGACTGGTCAGCCCCAGCATTTT.